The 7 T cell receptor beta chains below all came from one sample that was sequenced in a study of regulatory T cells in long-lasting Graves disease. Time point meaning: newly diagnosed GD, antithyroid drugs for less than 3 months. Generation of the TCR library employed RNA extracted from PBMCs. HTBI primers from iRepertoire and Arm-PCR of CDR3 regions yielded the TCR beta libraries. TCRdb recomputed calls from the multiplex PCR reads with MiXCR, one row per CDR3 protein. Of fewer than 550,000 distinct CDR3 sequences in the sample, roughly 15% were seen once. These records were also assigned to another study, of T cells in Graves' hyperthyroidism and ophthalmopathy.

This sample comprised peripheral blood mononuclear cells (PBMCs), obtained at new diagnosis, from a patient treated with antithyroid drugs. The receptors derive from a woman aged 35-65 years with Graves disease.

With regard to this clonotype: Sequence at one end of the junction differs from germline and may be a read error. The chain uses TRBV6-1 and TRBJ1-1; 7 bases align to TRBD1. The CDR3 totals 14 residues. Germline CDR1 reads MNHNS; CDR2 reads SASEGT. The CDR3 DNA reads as TGTGCCAGCAGACCGGGACAGATAAACACTGAAGCTCTCTTT. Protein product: CASRPGQINTEALF.

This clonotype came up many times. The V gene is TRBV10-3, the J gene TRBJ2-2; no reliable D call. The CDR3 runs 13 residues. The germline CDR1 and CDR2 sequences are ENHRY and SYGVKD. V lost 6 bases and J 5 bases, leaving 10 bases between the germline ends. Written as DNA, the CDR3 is TGTGCCATCAGGGATGAAGCTACCGGGGAGCTGTTTTTT. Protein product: CAIRDEATGELFF.

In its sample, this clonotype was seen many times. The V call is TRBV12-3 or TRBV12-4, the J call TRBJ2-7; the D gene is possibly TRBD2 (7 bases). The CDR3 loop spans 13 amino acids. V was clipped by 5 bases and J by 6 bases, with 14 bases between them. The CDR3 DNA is TGTGCCAGCAGTGGGAGGGGGGGCGGCGAGCAGTACTTC. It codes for CASSGRGGGEQYF.

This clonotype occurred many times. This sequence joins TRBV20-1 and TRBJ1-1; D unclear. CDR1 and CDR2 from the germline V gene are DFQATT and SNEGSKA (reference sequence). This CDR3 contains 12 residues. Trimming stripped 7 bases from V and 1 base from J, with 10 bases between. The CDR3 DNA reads TGCAGTGGGTTATCAGAGAACACTGAAGCTTTCTTT. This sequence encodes CSGLSENTEAFF.

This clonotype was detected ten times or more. CDR3: CSARVSRDRGYTEAFF. CDR3 coding DNA: TGCAGTGCTAGAGTTAGCCGGGACAGGGGCTACACTGAAGCTTTCTTT. The chain links TRBV20-1 to TRBJ1-1; 10 bases are shared with TRBD1. Looked up from germline, CDR1 is DFQATT and CDR2 is SNEGSKA (reference sequence). This CDR3 contains 16 residues. V trimming: 1 base; J trimming: 3 bases; junction bases outside the gene matches: 8.

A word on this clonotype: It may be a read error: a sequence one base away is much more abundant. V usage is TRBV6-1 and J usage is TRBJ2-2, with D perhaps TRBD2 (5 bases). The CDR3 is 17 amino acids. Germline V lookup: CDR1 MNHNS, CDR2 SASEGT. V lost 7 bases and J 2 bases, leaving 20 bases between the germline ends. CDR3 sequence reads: CASTAKARALNTGELFF. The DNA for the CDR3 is TGTGCCAGCACGGCCAAAGCGCGGGCCCTTAACACCGGGGAGCTGTTTTTT.

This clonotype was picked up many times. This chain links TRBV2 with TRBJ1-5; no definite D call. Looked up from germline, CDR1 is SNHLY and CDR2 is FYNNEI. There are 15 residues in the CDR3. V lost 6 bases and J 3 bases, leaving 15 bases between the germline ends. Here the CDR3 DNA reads TGTGCCAGCAGCCCTGAGCCTGGGGTCAATCAGCCCCAGCATTTT. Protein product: CASSPEPGVNQPQHF.